Shown below are 23 T cell receptor beta chains from a single sample sequenced in a study of T cells in Graves' hyperthyroidism and ophthalmopathy. TCR beta CDR3 region amplification was performed from RNA transcripts. A first-round RT-PCR of the TCR CDR3 used the HTBI primer set. One entry per CDR3 protein, called by TCRdb with MiXCR from the multiplex PCR reads. The sample contains 610,000 or so distinct CDR3 sequences, around 42% of which appear only once. Source material: peripheral blood or thyroid tissue (not recorded which). The receptors shown here come from a woman younger than 30 with Graves' hyperthyroidism.

This clonotype has at least ten counts. The chain carries TRBV5-1 and TRBJ1-2; TRBD1 aligns across 7 bases. The CDR3 is 11 amino acids. The J segment lost 6 bases and the V segment lost 5 bases, leaving 1 base of the junction unmatched. Germline-derived CDR1 and CDR2 are SGHRS and YFSETQ. This CDR3 reads CASRGTDGYTF. The CDR3 DNA reads TGCGCCAGCAGAGGGACAGATGGCTACACCTTC.

This clonotype appeared a few times. This rearrangement joins TRBV4-1 to TRBJ2-7; D is unclear. Germline V CDR1 and CDR2: MGHRA, YSYEKL. The CDR3 runs 15 residues. Trimming left V 3 bases short and J 5 bases short, with 17 bases between. CDR3 protein: CASSHPLRRFHEQYF. The CDR3 DNA is TGCGCCAGCAGCCACCCCTTAAGGCGTTTCCACGAGCAGTACTTC.

For this clonotype: At one end, the junction sequence differs from germline, possibly due to a read error. The chain joins TRBV2 to TRBJ2-2; 9 bases line up with TRBD1. This CDR3 spans 10 amino acids. Germline CDR1 is SNHLY and CDR2 is FYNNEI. DNA for the CDR3: TGTGCCAGCAGTCAGGACAGGGGAGACTTT. This translates into CASSQDRGDF.

This clonotype was seen at least ten times. The rearrangement uses TRBV25-1 and TRBJ1-2, with 9 bases matching TRBD1. The V gene end was trimmed by 1 base and the J gene end by 8 bases; junction bases not matched to a gene: 8. Germline-derived CDR1 and CDR2 are MGHDK and SYGVNS. This CDR3 comprises 15 residues. Here the CDR3 reads CASSEFGTGNEGYTF. For the CDR3, the DNA is TGTGCCAGCAGTGAATTCGGGACAGGGAATGAAGGCTACACCTTC.

The table lists this clonotype with many counts. V and J are TRBV20-1 and TRBJ2-7; TRBD2 agrees at 7 bases. CDR1 DFQATT and CDR2 SNEGSKA come from the germline V gene (reference sequence). The CDR3 contains 15 residues. With V trimmed by 1 base and J by 1 base, 7 bases remained unmatched. The CDR3 protein is CSARVVGLGSYEQYF. The CDR3 DNA reads as TGCAGTGCTAGAGTGGTTGGACTAGGTTCCTACGAGCAGTACTTC.

The chain links TRBV10-3 to TRBJ2-5; 8 bases agree with TRBD2. Losses at the gene ends were 3 bases for V and 3 bases for J; bases not matched to a gene: 9. Germline CDR1 and CDR2: ENHRY and SYGVKD. The CDR3 has 16 amino acids. The CDR3: CAISDLTSGEKETQYF. CDR3 sequence (DNA): TGTGCCATCAGTGACCTTACTAGCGGAGAAAAAGAGACCCAGTACTTC.

CDR3 in DNA: TGTGCCAGCCGAGGGAACACCATATATTTT. Translated, it gives CASRGNTIYF. The chain is built from TRBV6-1 and TRBJ1-3, with no clear D. The CDR3 runs 10 residues. Germline V gene lookup returns CDR1 MNHNS and CDR2 SASEGT. Deletions cut 8 bases from V and 7 bases from J, with 6 bases between.

As to this clonotype: One end of the junction varies from germline; a read error may be responsible. The J gene is TRBJ2-5, the V gene TRBV6-5; TRBD1 might be the D (6 bases). This CDR3 has 15 residues. Germline V gene sequence: CDR1 MNHEY, CDR2 SVGAGI. CDR3: CASSHSWGLRETQYF. CDR3 bases: TGTGCCAGCAGTCACTCGTGGGGGCTCCGGGAGACCCAGTACTTC.

Ten or more counts support this clonotype. The V gene is TRBV15, the J gene TRBJ2-2; 8 bases are shared with TRBD1. The CDR3 length is 18 residues. Germline V lookup: CDR1 LNHNV, CDR2 YYDKDF (reference sequence). Trimming at V came to 0 bases and at J to 0 bases, leaving 6 bases not matched to a gene. The CDR3: CATSRDGWGQANTGELFF. The CDR3 DNA sequence: TGTGCCACCAGCAGAGATGGGTGGGGACAGGCGAACACCGGGGAGCTGTTTTTT.

V usage is TRBV24-1 and J usage is TRBJ2-7; 7 bases agree with TRBD2. This CDR3 region has 13 residues. V was pared by 2 bases and J by 12 bases, with 9 bases of the junction left unmatched. The germline V gene has CDR1 KGHDR and CDR2 SFDVKD. The CDR3 DNA is TGTGCCACCAGTGATTCGGGGGACGGGAGGCGGTACTTC. Translating gives CATSDSGDGRRYF.

The rearrangement links TRBV7-6 to TRBJ2-7, with D perhaps being TRBD1 or TRBD2 (5 bases each). This CDR3 is 20 amino acids long. Germline-derived CDR1 and CDR2 are SGHVS and FNYEAQ. V shed 5 bases and J shed 1 base, with 30 bases lying between them. The chain's CDR3 is CASSLVTRWGTTAVSYEQYF. The CDR3, as DNA: TGTGCCAGCAGCCTTGTTACCCGCTGGGGGACGACCGCAGTGTCCTACGAGCAGTACTTC.

DNA of the CDR3: TGTGCCAGCAGTCACAGGGATGAGACCCAGTACTTC. This sequence encodes CASSHRDETQYF. The J gene is TRBJ2-5, the V gene TRBV2; TRBD1 is a possible D gene (6 bases). Germline assignment: CDR1 SNHLY and CDR2 FYNNEI. V shed 5 bases and J shed 5 bases, with 9 bases lying between them. The CDR3 contains 12 residues.

This clonotype was counted at least ten times. One junction end does not reproduce the germline sequence, and a read error may be involved. The V gene is TRBV2, the J gene TRBJ1-1; D gene uncertain. This CDR3 is 8 amino acids long. Germline V gene data show CDR1 as SNHLY and CDR2 as FYNNEI. CDR3 sequence reads: CASNNHVF. The CDR3 nucleotides read TGTGCCAGCAATAATCACGTTTTT.

The chain joins TRBV29-1 to TRBJ1-3; no clear D. The CDR3 runs 12 residues. Trimming took 8 bases from V and 0 from J, leaving 8 bases between them. Germline V gives CDR1 SQVTM, CDR2 ANQGSEA. CDR3 sequence: CSFRGSGNTIYF. Here the CDR3 DNA reads TGCAGCTTCCGAGGCTCTGGAAACACCATATATTTT.

The rearrangement uses TRBV6-6 and TRBJ1-4, with TRBD1 as a possible D gene (6 bases). Trimming stripped 2 bases from V and 6 bases from J, with 16 bases between. CDR1 is MNHNY, CDR2 SVGAGI, per germline (reference sequence). The CDR3 runs to 16 residues. CDR3 loop: CASSYGAGERDEKLFF. In nucleotides, the CDR3 is TGTGCCAGCAGTTACGGCGCAGGGGAGCGGGATGAAAAACTGTTTTTT.

This clonotype has a count of ten or more. The chain is built from TRBV6-1 and TRBJ1-1; D may be TRBD1 (5 bases). The CDR3 loop spans 13 amino acids. The germline V gene encodes CDR1 MNHNS and CDR2 SASEGT. Trimming took 5 bases from V and 6 from J, leaving 13 bases between them. DNA of the CDR3: TGTGCCAGCAGTAACCAGGGAGTCGCTGAAGCTTTCTTT. It codes for CASSNQGVAEAFF.

Comment on this clonotype: This may come from a read error, since a much larger clone is one base off. The J gene is TRBJ2-3, the V gene TRBV29-1; a weak D match, TRBD2 (6 bases). Trimming left V 6 bases short and J 7 bases short, with 17 bases between. The CDR3 contains 13 residues. Germline CDR1 is SQVTM and CDR2 is ANQGSEA. CDR3 DNA sequence: TGCAGCGTCCGACTAGGCGCTCTGAATACGCAGTATTTT. Protein product: CSVRLGALNTQYF.

The V gene is TRBV16, the J gene TRBJ1-2; tentatively, D is TRBD1 (6 bases). The CDR3 has 14 residues. In germline, CDR1 is KGHSY, CDR2 FQNENV. Trimming took off 8 bases at V and 6 bases at J, with 19 bases between the two ends. The CDR3: CASVAGTQRDGYTF. In DNA form, the CDR3 reads TGTGCCAGCGTGGCCGGGACACAGCGTGATGGCTACACCTTC.

Notes on this clonotype: The CDR3 does not end in the conserved phenylalanine or tryptophan, so this is likely a read error. This chain uses TRBV5-5 with TRBJ2-7, with a tentative D call TRBD2 (6 bases). Germline V CDR1 and CDR2: SGHKS, YYEKEE (reference sequence). The ends were cut back, 7 bases at V and 6 bases at J, with 23 bases in the middle. The CDR3 extends over 15 amino acids. CDR3: CASGQGTLRSAEQYL. The CDR3, as DNA: TGTGCCAGCGGCCAAGGGACTCTCCGGTCAGCCGAGCAGTACCTC.

CDR3 bases: TGCAGTGCTTGCGTCGGGGGCTACGAGCAGTACTTC. This codes for CSACVGGYEQYF. The chain combines TRBV20-1 with TRBJ2-7, with D perhaps matching TRBD2 (6 bases). CDR1 and CDR2 from the germline V gene are DFQATT and SNEGSKA (reference sequence). V dropped 5 bases and J dropped 3 bases, with 11 bases sitting between them. This CDR3 has 12 amino acids.

The rearrangement links TRBV10-3 to TRBJ1-2; D is unclear. The V and J ends lost 11 bases and 5 bases respectively, with 9 bases between them. The CDR3 has 10 amino acids. Germline lookup yields CDR1 ENHRY and CDR2 SYGVKD. This CDR3 is CAREGYGYTF. CDR3 DNA: TGTGCCCGGGAGGGATATGGCTACACCTTC.

V usage is TRBV29-1 and J usage is TRBJ1-3; 7 nucleotides line up with TRBD1. The V gene's germline CDR1 is SQVTM and CDR2 ANQGSEA. V shed 7 bases and J 2 bases; nucleotides not matched to a gene: 8. This CDR3 has 14 residues. The CDR3 sequence: CSGGQQNTGNTIYF. The CDR3 DNA reads as TGCAGCGGGGGACAGCAGAACACTGGAAACACCATATATTTT.

The CDR3 nucleotides read TGTGCCACCAGTGACAACAGGGCTACTGGGGCCAACGTCCTGACTTTC. Protein product: CATSDNRATGANVLTF. V is TRBV24-1 and J is TRBJ2-6; the D gene is possibly TRBD1 (6 bases). The CDR3 sequence is 16 residues long. V lost 4 bases to trimming and J lost 2 bases, with 11 bases between them. The germline gives CDR1 KGHDR, CDR2 SFDVKD.